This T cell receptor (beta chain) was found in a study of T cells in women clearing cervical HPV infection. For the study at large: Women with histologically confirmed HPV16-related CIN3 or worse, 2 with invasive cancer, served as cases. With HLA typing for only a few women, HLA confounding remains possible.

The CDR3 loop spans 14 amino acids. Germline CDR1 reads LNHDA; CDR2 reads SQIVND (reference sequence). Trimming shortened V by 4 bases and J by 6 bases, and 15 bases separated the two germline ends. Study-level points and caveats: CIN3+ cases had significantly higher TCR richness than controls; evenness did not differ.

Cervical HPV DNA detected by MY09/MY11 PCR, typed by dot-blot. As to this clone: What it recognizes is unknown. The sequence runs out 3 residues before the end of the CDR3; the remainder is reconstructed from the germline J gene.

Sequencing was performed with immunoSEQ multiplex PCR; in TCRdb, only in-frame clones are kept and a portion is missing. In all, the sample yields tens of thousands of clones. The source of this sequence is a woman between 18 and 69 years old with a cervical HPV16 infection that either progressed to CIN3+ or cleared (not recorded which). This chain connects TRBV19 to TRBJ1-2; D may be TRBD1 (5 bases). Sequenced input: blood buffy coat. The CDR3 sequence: CASSRLTDMNGYTF. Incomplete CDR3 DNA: TGTGCCAGTAGTAGGCTGACAGACATGAATGGC.